The 2 T cell receptor beta chains below come from one sample, sequenced in a study of a mutant IDH1 vaccine in newly diagnosed glioma. Time point defined: baseline, week 1 (first vaccination visit). This sample's treatment: pre-vaccination baseline after standard-of-care therapy. The assay was immunoSEQ multiplex PCR, and TCRdb's table has in-frame clones only and misses some. The table shows about 92,000 clones, with 80% occurring only once. Sequences were derived from PBMCs, sampled from a glioma patient treated with radiotherapy, temozolomide or both. The receptors here all came from a man in his forties with glioma.

This clone was counted a single time. It is unclear where the CDR3 begins or ends on the DNA, so no DNA is shown, and the CDR3 is as TCRdb lists it. The J gene is TRBJ2-7, the V gene TRBV6-1; TRBD1, the table's D call, was not compared with the DNA. CDR1 is MNHNS, CDR2 SASEGT, per germline. Termini included, the CDR3 measures 14 amino acids. The CDR3 sequence: CASSEVGQGNEWYF.

The rearrangement links TRBV7-6 to TRBJ2-6; D is uncertain. V lost 7 bases and J 7 bases, leaving 20 bases between the germline ends. From germline, CDR1 is SGHVS and CDR2 FNYEAQ. The CDR3 extends over 16 amino acids. The CDR3 region has the DNA TGTGCCAGCACCCCCTCCGTGGGGTTTTTTGCCAACGTCCTGACTTTC. It specifies CASTPSVGFFANVLTF.